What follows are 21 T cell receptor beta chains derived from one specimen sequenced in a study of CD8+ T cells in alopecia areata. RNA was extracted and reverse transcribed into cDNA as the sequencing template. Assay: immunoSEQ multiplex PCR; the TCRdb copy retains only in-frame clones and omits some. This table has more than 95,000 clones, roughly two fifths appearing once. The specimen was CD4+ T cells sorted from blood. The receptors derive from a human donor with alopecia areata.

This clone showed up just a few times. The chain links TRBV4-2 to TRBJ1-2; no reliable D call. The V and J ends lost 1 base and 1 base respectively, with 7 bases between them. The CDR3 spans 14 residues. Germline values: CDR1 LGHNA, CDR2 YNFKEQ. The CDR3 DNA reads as TGTGCCAGCAGCCAAGCCCCAGTTAACTATGGCTACACCTTC. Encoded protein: CASSQAPVNYGYTF.

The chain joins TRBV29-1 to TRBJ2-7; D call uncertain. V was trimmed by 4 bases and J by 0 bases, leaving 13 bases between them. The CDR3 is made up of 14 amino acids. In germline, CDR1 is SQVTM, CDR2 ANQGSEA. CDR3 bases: TGCAGCGTTGTTTTGGGTGCCAACTCCTACGAGCAGTACTTC. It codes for CSVVLGANSYEQYF.

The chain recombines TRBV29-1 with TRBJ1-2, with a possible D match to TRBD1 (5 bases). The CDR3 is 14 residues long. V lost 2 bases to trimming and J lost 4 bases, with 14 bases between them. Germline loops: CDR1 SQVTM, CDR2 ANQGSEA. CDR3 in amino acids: CSVEYIIGAYGYTF. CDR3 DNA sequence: TGCAGCGTTGAATACATCATAGGGGCCTATGGCTACACCTTC. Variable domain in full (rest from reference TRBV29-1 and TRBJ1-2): SAVISQKPSRDICQRGTSLTIQCQVDSQVTMMFWYRQQPGQSLTLIATANQGSEATYESGFVIDKFPISRPNLTFSTLTVSNMSPEDSSIYLCSVEYIIGAYGYTFGSGTRLTVV.

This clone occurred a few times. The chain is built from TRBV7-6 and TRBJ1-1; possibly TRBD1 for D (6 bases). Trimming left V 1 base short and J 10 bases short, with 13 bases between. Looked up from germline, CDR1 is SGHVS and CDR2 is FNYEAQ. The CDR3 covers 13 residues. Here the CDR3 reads CASSLGQARGAFF. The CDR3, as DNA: TGTGCCAGCAGCTTAGGACAGGCTAGGGGAGCTTTCTTT.

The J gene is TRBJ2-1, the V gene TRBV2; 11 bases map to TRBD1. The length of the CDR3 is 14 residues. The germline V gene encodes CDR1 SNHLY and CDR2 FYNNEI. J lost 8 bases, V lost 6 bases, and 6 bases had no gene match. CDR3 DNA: TGTGCCAGCAGCGGTGGACAGGGGGCGCATGAGCAGTTCTTC. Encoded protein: CASSGGQGAHEQFF. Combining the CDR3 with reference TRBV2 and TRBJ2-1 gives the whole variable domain EPEVTQTPSHQVTQMGQEVILRCVPISNHLYFYWYRQILGQKVEFLVSFYNNEISEKSEIFDDQFSVERPDGSNFTLKIRSTKLEDSAMYFCASSGGQGAHEQFFGPGTRLTVL.

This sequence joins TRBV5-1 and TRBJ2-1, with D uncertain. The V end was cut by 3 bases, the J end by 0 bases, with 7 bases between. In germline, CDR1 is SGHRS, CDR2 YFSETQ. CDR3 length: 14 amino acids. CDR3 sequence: CASSSASSYNEQFF. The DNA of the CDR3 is TGCGCCAGCAGCTCTGCAAGCTCCTACAATGAGCAGTTCTTC.

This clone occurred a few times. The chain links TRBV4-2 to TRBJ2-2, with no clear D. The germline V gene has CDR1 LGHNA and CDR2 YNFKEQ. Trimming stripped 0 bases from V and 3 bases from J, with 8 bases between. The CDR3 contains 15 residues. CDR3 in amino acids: CASSQDGPYTGELFF. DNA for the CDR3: TGTGCCAGCAGCCAAGACGGACCGTACACCGGGGAGCTGTTTTTT.

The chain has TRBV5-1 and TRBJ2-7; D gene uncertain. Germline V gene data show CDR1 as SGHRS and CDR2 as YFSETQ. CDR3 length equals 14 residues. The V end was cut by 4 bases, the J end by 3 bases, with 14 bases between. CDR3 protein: CASSRQATNYEQYF. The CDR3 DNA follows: TGCGCCAGCAGCCGGCAGGCGACCAACTACGAGCAGTACTTC.

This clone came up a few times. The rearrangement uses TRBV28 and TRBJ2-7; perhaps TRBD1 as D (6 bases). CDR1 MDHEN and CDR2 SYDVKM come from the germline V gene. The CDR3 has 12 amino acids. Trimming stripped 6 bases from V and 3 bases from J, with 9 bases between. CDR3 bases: TGTGCCAGCAGACAGGGCGGCTACGAGCAGTACTTC. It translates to CASRQGGYEQYF.

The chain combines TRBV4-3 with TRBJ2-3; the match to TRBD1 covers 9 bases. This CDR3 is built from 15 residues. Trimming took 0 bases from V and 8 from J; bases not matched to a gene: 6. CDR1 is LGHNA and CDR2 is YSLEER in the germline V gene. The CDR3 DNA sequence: TGCGCCAGCAGCCAAGATACAGGGGGCAAACGTACGCAGTATTTT. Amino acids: CASSQDTGGKRTQYF.

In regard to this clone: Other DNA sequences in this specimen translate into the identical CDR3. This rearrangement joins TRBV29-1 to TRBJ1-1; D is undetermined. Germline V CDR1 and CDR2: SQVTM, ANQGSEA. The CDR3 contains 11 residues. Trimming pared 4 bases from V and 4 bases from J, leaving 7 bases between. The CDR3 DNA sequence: TGCAGCGTTGGCAGAGGCACTGAAGCTTTCTTT. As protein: CSVGRGTEAFF.

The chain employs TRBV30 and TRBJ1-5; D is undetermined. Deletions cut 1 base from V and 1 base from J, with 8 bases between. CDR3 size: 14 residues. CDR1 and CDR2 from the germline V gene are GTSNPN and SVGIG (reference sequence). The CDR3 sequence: CAWSARVSNQPQHF. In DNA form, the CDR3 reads TGTGCCTGGAGTGCAAGGGTAAGCAATCAGCCCCAGCATTTT.

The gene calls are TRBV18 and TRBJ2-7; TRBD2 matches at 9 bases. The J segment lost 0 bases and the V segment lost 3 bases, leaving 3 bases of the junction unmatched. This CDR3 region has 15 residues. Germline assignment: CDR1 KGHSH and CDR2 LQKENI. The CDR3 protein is CASSPLAGASYEQYF. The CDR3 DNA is TGTGCCAGCTCACCGTTAGCGGGAGCCTCCTACGAGCAGTACTTC.

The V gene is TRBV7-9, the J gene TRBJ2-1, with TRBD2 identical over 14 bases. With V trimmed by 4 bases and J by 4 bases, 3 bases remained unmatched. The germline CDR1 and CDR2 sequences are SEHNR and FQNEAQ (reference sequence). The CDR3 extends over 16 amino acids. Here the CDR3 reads CASSSGTSGSYNEQFF. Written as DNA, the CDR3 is TGTGCCAGCAGCTCGGGGACTAGCGGGAGTTACAATGAGCAGTTCTTC.

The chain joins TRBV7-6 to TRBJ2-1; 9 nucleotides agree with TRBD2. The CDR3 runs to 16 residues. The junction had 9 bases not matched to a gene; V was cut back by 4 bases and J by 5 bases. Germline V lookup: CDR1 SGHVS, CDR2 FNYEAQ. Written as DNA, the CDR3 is TGTGCCAGCAGCTCACGGCGGGGGGGCAAACACAATGAGCAGTTCTTC. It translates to CASSSRRGGKHNEQFF. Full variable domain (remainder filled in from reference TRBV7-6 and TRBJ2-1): GAGVSQSPRYKVTKRGQDVALRCDPISGHVSLYWYRQALGQGPEFLTYFNYEAQQDKSGLPNDRFSAERPEGSISTLTIQRTEQRDSAMYRCASSSRRGGKHNEQFFGPGTRLTVL.

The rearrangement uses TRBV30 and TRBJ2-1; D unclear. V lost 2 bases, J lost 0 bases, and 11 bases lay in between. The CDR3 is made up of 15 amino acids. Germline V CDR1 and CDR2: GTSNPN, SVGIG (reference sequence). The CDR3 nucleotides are TGTGCCTGGAGTCAGGACCCGAGCTCCTACAATGAGCAGTTCTTC. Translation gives CAWSQDPSSYNEQFF.

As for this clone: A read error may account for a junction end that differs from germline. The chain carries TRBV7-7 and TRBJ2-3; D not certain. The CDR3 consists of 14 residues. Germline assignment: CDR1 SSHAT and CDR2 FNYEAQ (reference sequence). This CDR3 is CASSLSLAFDTQYF. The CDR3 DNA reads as TGTGCTAGCAGCTTAAGTCTGGCCTTCGATACGCAGTATTTT.

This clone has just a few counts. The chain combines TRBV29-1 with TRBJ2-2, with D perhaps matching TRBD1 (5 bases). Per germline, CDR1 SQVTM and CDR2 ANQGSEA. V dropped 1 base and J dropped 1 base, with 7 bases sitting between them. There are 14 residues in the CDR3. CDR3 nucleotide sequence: TGCAGCGTTGAAGGGACACAGAACACCGGGGAGCTGTTTTTT. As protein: CSVEGTQNTGELFF.

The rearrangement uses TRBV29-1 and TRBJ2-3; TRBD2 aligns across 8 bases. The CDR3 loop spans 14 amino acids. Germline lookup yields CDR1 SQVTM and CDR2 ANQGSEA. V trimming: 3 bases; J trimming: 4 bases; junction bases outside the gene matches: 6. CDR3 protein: CSVEFPSGSDTQYF. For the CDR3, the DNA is TGCAGCGTTGAGTTCCCTAGCGGGTCAGATACGCAGTATTTT.

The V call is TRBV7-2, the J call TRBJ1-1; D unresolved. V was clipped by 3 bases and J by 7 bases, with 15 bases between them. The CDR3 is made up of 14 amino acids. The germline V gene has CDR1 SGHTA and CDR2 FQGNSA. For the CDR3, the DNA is TGTGCCAGCAGCTTTGAGGCGGCCGGCTTTGAAGCTTTCTTT. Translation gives CASSFEAAGFEAFF. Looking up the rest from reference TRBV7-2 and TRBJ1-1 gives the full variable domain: GAGVSQSPSNKVTEKGKDVELRCDPISGHTALYWYRQSLGQGLEFLIYFQGNSAPDKSGLPSDRFSAERTGGSVSTLTIQRTQQEDSAVYLCASSFEAAGFEAFFGQGTRLTVV.

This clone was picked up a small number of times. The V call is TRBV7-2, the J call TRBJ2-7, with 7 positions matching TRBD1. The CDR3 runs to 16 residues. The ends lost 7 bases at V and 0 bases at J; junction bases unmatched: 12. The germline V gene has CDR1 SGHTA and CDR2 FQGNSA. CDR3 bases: TGTGCCAGCACCATGACATCGACAGGGTACTCCTACGAGCAGTACTTC. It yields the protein CASTMTSTGYSYEQYF.